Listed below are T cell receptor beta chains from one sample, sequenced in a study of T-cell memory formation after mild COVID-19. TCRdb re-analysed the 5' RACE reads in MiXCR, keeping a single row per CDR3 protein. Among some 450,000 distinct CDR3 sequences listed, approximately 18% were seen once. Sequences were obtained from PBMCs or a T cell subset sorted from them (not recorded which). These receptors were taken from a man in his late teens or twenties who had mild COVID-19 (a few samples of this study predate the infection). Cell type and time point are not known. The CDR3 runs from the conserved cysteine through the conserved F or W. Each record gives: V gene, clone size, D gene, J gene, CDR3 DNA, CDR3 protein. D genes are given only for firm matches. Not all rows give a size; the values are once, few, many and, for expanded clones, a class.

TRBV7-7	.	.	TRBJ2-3	TGTGCTAGCAGCTTACATAGTGGGGATACGCAGTATTTT	CASSLHSGDTQYF
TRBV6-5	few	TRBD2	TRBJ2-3	TGTGCCAGCAGTTCCTGGACTAGCGGTAACACAGATACGCAGTATTTT	CASSSWTSGNTDTQYF
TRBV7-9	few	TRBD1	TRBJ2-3	TGTGCCAGCAGCTTAGTACAGGGGATCGATACGCAGTATTTT	CASSLVQGIDTQYF
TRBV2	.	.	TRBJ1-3	TGTGCCAGCAGTGAAGCGCGGGACCGCCCGAACTCTGGAAACACCATATATTTT	CASSEARDRPNSGNTIYF
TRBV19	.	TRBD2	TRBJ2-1	TGTGCCAGTAGTATGAGGAGGACTAGCGGGGGAGGTGTCAATGAGCAGTTCTTC	CASSMRRTSGGGVNEQFF
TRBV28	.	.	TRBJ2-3	TGTGCCAGCAGTCCTTGGACGGCTCGCACAGATACGCAGTATTTT	CASSPWTARTDTQYF
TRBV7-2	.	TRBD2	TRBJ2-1	TGTGCCAGCAGCTTAGCGTTTGAGCGGGGCTATGAGCAGTTCTTC	CASSLAFERGYEQFF
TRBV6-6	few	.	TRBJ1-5	TGTGCCAGCAGCTGGACACATGAGAGCAATCAGCCCCAGCATTTT	CASSWTHESNQPQHF
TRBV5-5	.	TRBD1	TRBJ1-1	TGTGCCAGCAGCGGAACAGGGGGCCGTACCACTGAAGCTTTCTTT	CASSGTGGRTTEAFF
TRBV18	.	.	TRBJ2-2	TGTGCCAGCTCACCCATTGGGACGGCCTGGAACACCGGGGAGCTGTTTTTT	CASSPIGTAWNTGELFF
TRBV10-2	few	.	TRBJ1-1	TGCGCCAGCAGTGAGCTGGGCCGGACTGAAGCTTTCTTT	CASSELGRTEAFF
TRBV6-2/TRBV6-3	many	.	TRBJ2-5	TGTGCCAGCAGTTATGAGAGCCAAGAGACCCAGTACTTC	CASSYESQETQYF
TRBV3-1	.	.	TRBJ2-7	TGTGCCAGCAGCCTTGGGACCGCACAAAGAAGGTACTTC	CASSLGTAQRRYF
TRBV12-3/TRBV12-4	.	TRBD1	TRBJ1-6	TGTGCCAGCAGTCCGACAGGGTGGGATTCACCCCTCCACTTT	CASSPTGWDSPLHF
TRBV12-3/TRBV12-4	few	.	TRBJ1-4	TGTGCCAGCAGCCGCACCCGAACTAATGAAAAACTGTTTTTT	CASSRTRTNEKLFF
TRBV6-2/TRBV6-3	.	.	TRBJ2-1	TGTGCCAGCGGGGGGAGCTCCTACAATGAGCAGTTCTTC	CASGGSSYNEQFF
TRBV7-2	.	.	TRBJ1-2	TGTGCCAGCAGCTTTCAAAAGGGGAACTATGGCTACACCTTC	CASSFQKGNYGYTF
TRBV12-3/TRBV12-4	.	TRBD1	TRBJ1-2	TGTGCCAGCAATTCACAGGGGGCTACCTATGGCTACACCTTC	CASNSQGATYGYTF
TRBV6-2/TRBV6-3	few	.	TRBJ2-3	TGTGCCAGCAGTTACGTGAGGATCCGAGGGGGTACGGATACGCAGTATTTT	CASSYVRIRGGTDTQYF
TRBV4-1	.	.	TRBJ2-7	TGCGCCAGCAGCCAAGAATGGGGCTACGAGCAGTACTTC	CASSQEWGYEQYF
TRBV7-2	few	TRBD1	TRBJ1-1	TGTGCCAGCAGGGTGACAGGGTTGAACACTGAAGCTTTCTTT	CASRVTGLNTEAFF
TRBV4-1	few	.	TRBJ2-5	TGCGCCAGCAGCCAGGTCTCGCGGGCACAAGAGACCCAGTACTTC	CASSQVSRAQETQYF
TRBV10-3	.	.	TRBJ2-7	TGTGCCATCAGTGAGTCGCTGGGCTCCTACGAGCAGTACTTC	CAISESLGSYEQYF
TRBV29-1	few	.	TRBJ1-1	TGCAGCGTCCGGACTTTATTGAACACTGAAGCTTTCTTT	CSVRTLLNTEAFF
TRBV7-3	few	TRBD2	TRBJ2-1	TGTGCCAGCAGCCTGACTAGCGGGGGGGGAAAGCAGTTCTTC	CASSLTSGGGKQFF
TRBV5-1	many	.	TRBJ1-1	TGCGCCAGCAGCTTGGCAGGGGCGGACACTGAAGCTTTCTTT	CASSLAGADTEAFF
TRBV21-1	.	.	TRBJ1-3	TGTGCCAGCAGCAAAGCCTGCAGCTCTGGAAACACCATATATTTT	CASSKACSSGNTIYF
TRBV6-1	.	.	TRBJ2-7	TGTGCCAGCAGTGAGGCCGGGCCGTCCTACGAGCAGTACTTC	CASSEAGPSYEQYF